The source of this T cell receptor (beta chain) is a study of CD8 T cells in Susac syndrome. This clonotype was detected once. Germline V gene sequence: CDR1 LGHNT, CDR2 FRNRAP. V shed 2 bases and J shed 1 base, with 8 bases lying between them. This CDR3 is 15 amino acids long. The authors sequenced TCR beta from blood CD8+ and CD4+ T cells. Negative isolation was applied to CD8+ and CD4+ T cells, and FACS enrichment was applied to TEMRA cells. Reverse transcription of roughly 0.45 to 1 ug RNA was carried out with random hexamers. TCR beta CDR3 was amplified by immunoSEQ multiplex PCR. This amplification extended across 54 Vbeta and 13 Jbeta segments. TCRdb independently ran MiXCR on the immunoSEQ multiplex PCR reads; one entry per CDR3 protein. The top ten hold approximately 0.46% of the sample, which has fewer than 100,000 distinct CDR3 sequences, more than 85% seen once.

Sequences were obtained from CD8+ T cells from PBMCs. This rearrangement joins TRBV12-5 to TRBJ2-2, with D perhaps matching TRBD1 (5 bases). This TCR derives from a human donor with multiple sclerosis. CDR3 coding DNA: TGTGCTAGTGGTTTGTTCCAGGGGAACACCGGGGAGCTGTTTTTT. Its protein product is CASGLFQGNTGELFF.